This T cell receptor beta chain was retrieved from a study of early T cells in non-severe SARS-CoV-2 infection. Overall study: Unsorted whole-blood RNA was sequenced in bulk, leaving chains unpaired. Overall study results and limits: Lookups in VDJdb leaned toward anti-spike CD8 responses and missed private and CD4 specificities.

Many counts were recorded for this clonotype. Its antigen is undetermined. Unique molecular identifiers were attached to individual cDNA molecules. TCRdb re-analysed the 5' RACE reads in MiXCR, keeping a single row per CDR3 protein. This sample has roughly 83,000 distinct CDR3 sequences, with about 12% found just once. The sequenced sample was whole blood, obtained at baseline. This TCR was recovered from an adult who was a healthcare worker with PCR-confirmed SARS-CoV-2 infection or an uninfected control (not recorded which).

The CDR3 region is CSATGSQETQYF. The CDR3 DNA follows: TGCAGCGCAACAGGTTCCCAAGAGACCCAGTACTTC. The rearrangement joins TRBV29-1 to TRBJ2-5; a possible D gene is TRBD1 (5 bases). The CDR3 extends over 12 amino acids. V gave up 7 bases and J gave up 1 base, with 10 bases separating them. Germline CDR1 reads SQVTM; CDR2 reads ANQGSEA.